Listed below are T cell receptor beta chains from one sample, sequenced in a study of blood T cells in healthy people across ages. MiXCR, applied by TCRdb to the 5' RACE reads, yields one record per CDR3 protein. The data hold 1.5 million to 2 million distinct CDR3 sequences, with 25% to 30% observed a single time. Input material: blood. Source of these receptors: a woman younger than 45 in good health. CDR3s include the opening cysteine and the closing phenylalanine or tryptophan. A D gene is named only where the DNA matches it firmly. Clone size appears in some rows only: once, few, many, or a class for an expanded clone.

j_gene	abundance	d_gene	v_gene	CDR3aa	CDR3nt
TRBJ2-7	.	TRBD2	TRBV2	CASRYRLAGGNEQYF	TGTGCCAGCAGATATAGACTAGCGGGAGGAAACGAGCAGTACTTC
TRBJ2-5	.	TRBD2	TRBV29-1	CSVEGLSASGGPSQETQYF	TGCAGCGTTGAAGGGCTCTCGGCTAGCGGGGGCCCATCCCAAGAGACCCAGTACTTC
TRBJ2-6	many	TRBD1	TRBV24-1	CATSLTGAGANVLTF	TGTGCCACCAGTTTGACAGGGGCTGGGGCCAACGTCCTGACTTTC
TRBJ2-7	.	.	TRBV27	CASSCRANILEQYF	TGTGCCAGCAGTTGCAGGGCGAACATCCTCGAGCAGTACTTC
TRBJ1-4	.	TRBD1	TRBV7-9	CASRTGQGSSNEKLFF	TGTGCCAGCAGAACAGGACAGGGTTCATCTAATGAAAAACTGTTTTTT
TRBJ2-1	once	.	TRBV7-2	CASSLGNSGGTGSYNEQFF	TGTGCCAGCAGCTTAGGTAATAGCGGCGGGACCGGTTCCTACAATGAGCAGTTCTTC
TRBJ2-5	few	.	TRBV24-1	CATSGGRGHQETQYF	TGTGCCACCAGTGGCGGCAGGGGTCACCAAGAGACCCAGTACTTC
TRBJ2-7	many	TRBD1	TRBV2	CASRGDSYEQYF	TGTGCCAGCAGAGGGGACAGCTACGAGCAGTACTTC
TRBJ1-1	many	TRBD1	TRBV9	CASSPNRGNTEAFF	TGTGCCAGCAGTCCGAACAGGGGGAACACTGAAGCTTTCTTT
TRBJ1-1	few	TRBD1	TRBV20-1	CSAGQGVNTEAFF	TGCAGTGCGGGACAGGGGGTGAACACTGAAGCTTTCTTT
TRBJ1-1	once	.	TRBV28	CASKLTNTEAFF	TGTGCCAGCAAGCTGACGAACACTGAAGCTTTCTTT
TRBJ1-6	.	.	TRBV11-2	CASSLVGRGNSPLHF	TGTGCCAGCAGCTTAGTTGGGCGGGGTAATTCACCCCTCCACTTT
TRBJ2-2	.	TRBD2	TRBV12-3/TRBV12-4	CASSSLGGTGELFF	TGTGCCAGCAGTTCCCTGGGGGGGACCGGGGAGCTGTTTTTT
TRBJ2-1	few	.	TRBV20-1	CSARRPGNNEQFF	TGCAGTGCTAGAAGACCTGGGAACAATGAGCAGTTCTTC
TRBJ2-1	.	.	TRBV12-3/TRBV12-4	CASAISVRAYNEQFF	TGTGCCAGCGCCATTAGCGTCCGCGCCTACAATGAGCAGTTCTTC
TRBJ2-5	many	.	TRBV20-1	CSASRPGQETQYF	TGCAGTGCCTCAAGACCCGGCCAAGAGACCCAGTACTTC
TRBJ1-2	many	.	TRBV29-1	CSVRMDYGYTF	TGCAGCGTTCGGATGGACTATGGCTACACCTTC
TRBJ1-1	.	.	TRBV9	CASSVGSVGTEAFF	TGTGCCAGCAGCGTAGGTTCTGTGGGCACTGAAGCTTTCTTT